These 28 T cell receptor beta chains originate from one sample sequenced in a study of blood T cell repertoires in COVID-19. TCRdb's table, derived via immunoSEQ multiplex PCR, lists solely in-frame clones and lacks some. The data show approximately 250,000 clones, 88% seen once. Input material: PBMCs or T cells enriched from blood (not recorded which). These receptors all come from a woman in her thirties who had recovered from COVID-19.

This chain uses TRBV28 with TRBJ1-1; D perhaps matches TRBD1 (5 bases). The CDR3 length is 14 residues. Germline assignment: CDR1 MDHEN and CDR2 SYDVKM. The ends were cut back, 7 bases at V and 1 base at J, with 13 bases in the middle. This chain's CDR3 is CASIDPGRNTEAFF. The CDR3 DNA sequence: TGTGCCAGCATCGACCCAGGGCGGAACACTGAAGCTTTCTTT.

The rearrangement uses TRBV15 and TRBJ2-5, with 8 bases matching TRBD2. The CDR3 loop spans 16 amino acids. Germline CDR1 reads LNHNV; CDR2 reads YYDKDF (reference sequence). Trimming at V came to 0 bases and at J to 5 bases, leaving 8 bases not matched to a gene. CDR3 DNA sequence: TGTGCCACCAGCAGAGATAAAAGCGGGAGATCGGAGACCCAGTACTTC. Amino acid sequence: CATSRDKSGRSETQYF.

The chain joins TRBV11-3 to TRBJ2-7, with D tentatively TRBD2 (6 bases). Germline CDR1 reads SGHNT; CDR2 reads YENEEA. This CDR3 contains 16 residues. The V end lost 5 bases, the J end lost 0 bases, and 17 bases lay between the germline ends. The CDR3 reads CASSPILGGFSYEQYF. The DNA of the CDR3 is TGTGCCAGCAGCCCGATTCTCGGGGGATTCTCCTACGAGCAGTACTTC.

The chain recombines TRBV23-1 with TRBJ1-2, with 9 nucleotides matching TRBD1. TRBV23-1 has ORF status, its function being uncertain. The CDR3 covers 18 residues. After removal of 0 bases from V and 7 bases from J, the junction contained 15 bases not matched to a gene. CDR3 sequence: CASSQSTGQGFFVGGYTF. The CDR3 region has the DNA TGCGCCAGCAGTCAATCCACGGGACAGGGTTTTTTCGTTGGTGGCTACACCTTC.

The chain joins TRBV3-1 (or the pseudogene TRBV3-2) to TRBJ2-5, with D hard to call. V lost 2 bases to trimming and J lost 13 bases, with 14 bases between them. The CDR3 runs 12 residues. Germline V gene data show CDR1 as LGHDT and CDR2 as YNNKEL (reference sequence). CDR3 sequence (DNA): TGTGCCAGCAGCCAAAGAGATCCACCTTTGTACTTC. Its translation is CASSQRDPPLYF.

Only a few counts were recorded for this clone. The rearrangement joins TRBV9 to TRBJ1-2, with a tentative D call TRBD1 (6 bases). CDR3 length: 16 residues. Germline V gene sequence: CDR1 SGDLS, CDR2 YYNGEE. The V end was cut by 3 bases, the J end by 3 bases, with 18 bases between. CDR3 sequence: CASSGDTGRGHYGYTF. The DNA for the CDR3 is TGTGCCAGCAGCGGAGATACAGGGAGAGGTCACTATGGCTACACCTTC.

J is TRBJ1-1 and V is TRBV7-9; D not resolved. Germline CDR1 SEHNR, CDR2 FQNEAQ (reference sequence). Trimming took 1 base from V and 3 from J, leaving 9 bases between them. The CDR3 runs 14 residues. The CDR3, as DNA: TGTGCCAGCAGCTTAGTCCTCGGAGACACTGAAGCTTTCTTT. Translated: CASSLVLGDTEAFF.

This clone appeared once. The chain recombines TRBV27 with TRBJ2-3; 10 bases agree with TRBD2. V lost 7 bases and J lost 0; bases outside the gene matches: 16. Germline V gene lookup returns CDR1 MNHEY and CDR2 SMNVEV (reference sequence). The CDR3 length is 19 residues. The chain's CDR3 is CASTLRVEAGGRSTDTQYF. In DNA form, the CDR3 reads TGTGCCAGCACCCTAAGGGTTGAAGCGGGAGGGCGGAGCACAGATACGCAGTATTTT.

This chain connects TRBV15 to TRBJ1-4, with 8 nucleotides matching TRBD1. V dropped 0 bases and J dropped 5; count of bases not matched to a gene: 2. The length of the CDR3 is 15 residues. Germline values: CDR1 LNHNV, CDR2 YYDKDF (reference sequence). The DNA of the CDR3 is TGTGCCACCAGCAGAGATGGGACAGGCAATGAAAAACTGTTTTTT. Translating it yields CATSRDGTGNEKLFF.

The V gene is TRBV7-2, the J gene TRBJ2-7; D might be TRBD1 (5 bases). The V gene lost 10 bases and the J gene lost 4 bases, with 14 bases spanning the gap. CDR1 and CDR2 from the germline V gene are SGHTA and FQGNSA. This CDR3 contains 12 residues. CDR3 coding DNA: TGTGCCACCAGACAGCCCGGATACGAGCAGTACTTC. Protein sequence: CATRQPGYEQYF.

The J gene is TRBJ1-2, the V gene TRBV7-8, with 7 positions matching TRBD1. Trimming removed 2 bases from V and 4 bases from J; junction bases left unmatched: 7. Germline-derived CDR1 and CDR2 are SGHVS and FQNEAQ. The CDR3 loop spans 15 amino acids. CDR3 DNA: TGTGCCAGCAGCTTAACCGACAGGGTGACCTATGGCTACACCTTC. This encodes CASSLTDRVTYGYTF.

The CDR3 region has the DNA TGTGCCAGCAGTGGACAGGGGGCAACAGATACGCAGTATTTT. Its protein product is CASSGQGATDTQYF. V and J are TRBV28 and TRBJ2-3; 11 bases agree with TRBD1. CDR3 length: 14 amino acids. From germline, CDR1 is MDHEN and CDR2 SYDVKM. Trimming removed 5 bases from V and 3 bases from J; junction bases left unmatched: 1.

The chain employs TRBV7-2 and TRBJ1-1; D remains unclear. The CDR3 contains 12 residues. Trimming cost V 2 bases and J 4 bases, with 5 bases left between them. Per germline, CDR1 SGHTA and CDR2 FQGNSA. CDR3 DNA sequence: TGTGCCAGCAGCTTACTGCGCACTGAAGCTTTCTTT. This gives the protein CASSLLRTEAFF.

This clone appeared a single time. This chain uses TRBV7-9 with TRBJ2-1; perhaps TRBD2 as D (6 bases). The CDR3 consists of 12 residues. The germline gives CDR1 SEHNR, CDR2 FQNEAQ (reference sequence). The V end was cut by 4 bases, the J end by 6 bases, with 7 bases between. CDR3 in DNA: TGTGCCAGCAGCTGGGGAGGCAATGAGCAGTTCTTC. Its protein product is CASSWGGNEQFF.

The chain has TRBV6-5 and TRBJ2-5; 10 bases map to TRBD2. The trim removed 2 bases at V and 1 base at J, leaving 4 bases unmatched. Germline V CDR1 and CDR2: MNHEY, SVGAGI. This CDR3 comprises 16 residues. In nucleotides, the CDR3 is TGTGCCAGCAGTTACAGGACTAGCGGACTCCAAGAGACCCAGTACTTC. Protein sequence: CASSYRTSGLQETQYF.

V gene TRBV15 combines with J gene TRBJ2-5; TRBD2 matches at 8 bases. Per the germline V gene, CDR1 is LNHNV and CDR2 is YYDKDF (reference sequence). The CDR3 covers 17 residues. V lost 3 bases and J lost 5; bases outside the gene matches: 14. The CDR3 DNA follows: TGTGCCACCAGCAGGTACTTAGCGGGGACCTCGGGGGAGACCCAGTACTTC. Its translation: CATSRYLAGTSGETQYF.

The rearrangement joins TRBV5-5 to TRBJ2-2; a weak D match, TRBD2 (6 bases). This CDR3 has 14 amino acids. Germline V gives CDR1 SGHKS, CDR2 YYEKEE (reference sequence). The V and J ends lost 3 bases and 5 bases respectively, with 11 bases between them. DNA of the CDR3: TGTGCCAGCAGCTACCCACGGGGGACCGGGGAGCTGTTTTTT. As protein: CASSYPRGTGELFF.

The rearrangement joins TRBV19 to TRBJ2-4; the D gene is possibly TRBD2 (6 bases). Trimming cost V 3 bases and J 2 bases, with 14 bases left between them. Germline V gives CDR1 LNHDA, CDR2 SQIVND (reference sequence). This CDR3 region has 16 residues. The CDR3: CASSIIGDLPKNIQYF. The CDR3 nucleotides are TGTGCCAGTAGTATTATTGGGGACTTACCCAAAAACATTCAGTACTTC.

The chain carries TRBV7-3 and TRBJ1-2; 8 nucleotides line up with TRBD1. Trimming took 4 bases from V and 5 from J; bases not matched to a gene: 6. From germline, CDR1 is SGHTA and CDR2 FQGTGA. The CDR3 spans 14 residues. CDR3 sequence (DNA): TGTGCCAGCAGCTCAACTGGACAGGGTTATGGCTACACCTTC. Translating gives CASSSTGQGYGYTF.

This clone was seen a handful of times. The chain is built from TRBV7-8 and TRBJ1-2; D is perhaps TRBD1 (6 bases). The length of the CDR3 is 15 residues. The germline V gene encodes CDR1 SGHVS and CDR2 FQNEAQ. V gave up 0 bases and J gave up 4 bases, with 12 bases separating them. The CDR3 protein is CASSLAMTGIYGYTF. CDR3 sequence (DNA): TGTGCCAGCAGCTTAGCCATGACAGGAATCTATGGCTACACCTTC.

This clone is a singleton in its sample. The DNA of the CDR3 is TGTGCCAGCAGCTTATACCAGGGGGAGGTAATGGATGGCTACACCTTC. It encodes CASSLYQGEVMDGYTF. The chain uses TRBV7-2 and TRBJ1-2, with TRBD1 matching over 7 bases. The CDR3 consists of 16 residues. V gave up 2 bases and J gave up 6 bases; unmatched junction bases: 12. Per the germline V gene, CDR1 is SGHTA and CDR2 is FQGNSA. The variable domain in full, with the rest retrieved from reference TRBV7-2 and TRBJ1-2, is GAGVSQSPSNKVTEKGKDVELRCDPISGHTALYWYRQSLGQGLEFLIYFQGNSAPDKSGLPSDRFSAERTGGSVSTLTIQRTQQEDSAVYLCASSLYQGEVMDGYTFGSGTRLTVV.

This chain links TRBV6-2 or TRBV6-3 with TRBJ1-2, with D unclear. The germline V gene encodes CDR1 MNHEY and CDR2 SVGEGT. The V end was cut by 0 bases, the J end by 3 bases, with 14 bases between. The CDR3 length is 16 residues. The CDR3 loop is CASSYSRLGVYYGYTF. Here the CDR3 DNA reads TGTGCCAGCAGTTACTCGCGTCTTGGAGTCTACTATGGCTACACCTTC.

The chain recombines TRBV18 with TRBJ2-6, with 8 bases fitting TRBD1. V gave up 2 bases and J gave up 0 bases; unmatched junction bases: 6. The CDR3 contains 18 residues. Per germline, CDR1 KGHSH and CDR2 LQKENI. This CDR3 reads CASSPGATGGSGANVLTF. The CDR3 nucleotides are TGTGCCAGCTCACCAGGCGCTACAGGGGGCTCTGGGGCCAACGTCCTGACTTTC.

V and J are TRBV24-1 and TRBJ2-3; the D gene is possibly TRBD1 (5 bases). V shed 0 bases and J shed 0 bases, with 9 bases lying between them. Germline V lookup: CDR1 KGHDR, CDR2 SFDVKD. This CDR3 comprises 16 residues. Here the CDR3 DNA reads TGTGCCACCAGTGATTTGAAGGGGCGAAGCACAGATACGCAGTATTTT. It specifies CATSDLKGRSTDTQYF.

This rearrangement joins TRBV9 to TRBJ2-3; D remains unclear. The CDR3 is made up of 14 amino acids. Germline assignment: CDR1 SGDLS and CDR2 YYNGEE. The ends were cut back, 0 bases at V and 6 bases at J, with 11 bases in the middle. This chain's CDR3 is CASSVEPNVDTQYF. The CDR3 DNA follows: TGTGCCAGCAGCGTAGAGCCTAACGTGGATACGCAGTATTTT.

CDR3: CASSFPDRQGQTSGMSYEQYF. The CDR3 DNA reads TGCGCCAGCAGCTTTCCCGACCGACAGGGGCAGACTAGCGGGATGTCCTACGAGCAGTACTTC. The V call is TRBV5-1, the J call TRBJ2-7; 11 bases line up with TRBD2. CDR1 and CDR2 (germline): SGHRS, YFSETQ. Unmatched junction bases numbered 20, after V lost 2 bases and J lost 1 base. The CDR3 has 21 amino acids.

The CDR3 protein is CASSLGGSGISYNEQFF. The CDR3 DNA sequence: TGCGCCAGCAGCTTGGGAGGAAGCGGAATCTCCTACAATGAGCAGTTCTTC. The chain has TRBV5-1 and TRBJ2-1, with a weak D call TRBD2 (5 bases). V was shortened by 0 bases and J by 0 bases, with 13 bases between the two germline ends. This CDR3 is built from 17 residues. Germline V gene data show CDR1 as SGHRS and CDR2 as YFSETQ.

The CDR3 DNA reads TGTGCCAGCAGACCGACAGGGGGGACAGATACGCAGTATTTT. Residues: CASRPTGGTDTQYF. The rearrangement uses TRBV27 and TRBJ2-3; 9 positions agree with TRBD1. Unmatched junction bases numbered 4, after V lost 6 bases and J lost 3 bases. The CDR3 loop spans 14 amino acids. CDR1 is MNHEY, CDR2 SMNVEV, per germline (reference sequence).